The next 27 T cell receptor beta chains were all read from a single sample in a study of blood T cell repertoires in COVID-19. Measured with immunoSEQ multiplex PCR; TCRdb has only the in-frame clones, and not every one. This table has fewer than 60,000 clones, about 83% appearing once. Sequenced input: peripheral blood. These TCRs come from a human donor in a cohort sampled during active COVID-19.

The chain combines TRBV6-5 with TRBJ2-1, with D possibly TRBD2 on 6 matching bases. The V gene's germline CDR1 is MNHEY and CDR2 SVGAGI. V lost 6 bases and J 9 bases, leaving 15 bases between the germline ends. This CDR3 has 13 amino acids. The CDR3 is CASSTGTYLEQFF. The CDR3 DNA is TGTGCCAGCAGCACCGGGACTTACCTTGAGCAGTTCTTC.

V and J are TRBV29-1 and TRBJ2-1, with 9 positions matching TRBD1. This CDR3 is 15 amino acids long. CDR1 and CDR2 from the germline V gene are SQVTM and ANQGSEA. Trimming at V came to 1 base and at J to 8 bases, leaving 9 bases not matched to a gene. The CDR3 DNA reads TGCAGCGTTGAAGGGTACAGGGGGCGCATCGATGAGCAGTTCTTC. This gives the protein CSVEGYRGRIDEQFF.

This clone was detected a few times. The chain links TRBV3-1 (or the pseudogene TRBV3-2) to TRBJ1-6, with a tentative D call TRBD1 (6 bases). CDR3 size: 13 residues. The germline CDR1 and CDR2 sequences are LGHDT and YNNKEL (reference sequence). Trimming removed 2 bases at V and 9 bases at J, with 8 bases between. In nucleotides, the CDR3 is TGTGCCAGCAGCCAACAGACAGGTTCACCCCTCCACTTT. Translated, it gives CASSQQTGSPLHF.

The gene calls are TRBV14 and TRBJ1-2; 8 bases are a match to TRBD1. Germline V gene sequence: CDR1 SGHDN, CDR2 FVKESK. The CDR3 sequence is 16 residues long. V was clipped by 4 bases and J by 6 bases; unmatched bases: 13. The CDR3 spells CASSPRAGGLSDGYTF. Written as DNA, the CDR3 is TGTGCCAGCAGCCCAAGAGCAGGGGGCTTATCGGATGGCTACACCTTC.

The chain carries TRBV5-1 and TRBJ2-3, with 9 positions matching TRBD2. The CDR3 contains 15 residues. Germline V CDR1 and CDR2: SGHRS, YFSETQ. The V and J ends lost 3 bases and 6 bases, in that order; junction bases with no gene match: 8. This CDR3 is CASSSTGLAQDTQYF. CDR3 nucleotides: TGCGCCAGCAGCTCCACGGGACTAGCTCAGGATACGCAGTATTTT.

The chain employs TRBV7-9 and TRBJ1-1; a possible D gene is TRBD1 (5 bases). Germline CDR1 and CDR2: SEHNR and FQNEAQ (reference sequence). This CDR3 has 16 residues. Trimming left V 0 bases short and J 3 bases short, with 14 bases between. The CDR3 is CASSLAPAGKDTEAFF. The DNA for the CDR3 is TGTGCCAGCAGCTTAGCTCCAGCAGGGAAGGACACTGAAGCTTTCTTT.

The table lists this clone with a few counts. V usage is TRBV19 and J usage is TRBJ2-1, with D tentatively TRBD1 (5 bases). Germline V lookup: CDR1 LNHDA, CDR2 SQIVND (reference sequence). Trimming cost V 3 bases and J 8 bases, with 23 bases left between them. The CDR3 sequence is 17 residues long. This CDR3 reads CASSIPQGPSFNDEQFF. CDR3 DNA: TGTGCCAGTAGTATTCCCCAGGGCCCTAGTTTTAACGATGAGCAGTTCTTC.

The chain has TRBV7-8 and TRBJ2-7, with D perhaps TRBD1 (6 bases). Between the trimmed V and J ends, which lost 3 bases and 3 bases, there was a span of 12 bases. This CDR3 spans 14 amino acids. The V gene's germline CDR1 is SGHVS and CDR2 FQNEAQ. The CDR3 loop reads CASSFQGQLYEQYF. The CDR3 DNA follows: TGTGCCAGCAGCTTCCAGGGACAACTCTACGAGCAGTACTTC.

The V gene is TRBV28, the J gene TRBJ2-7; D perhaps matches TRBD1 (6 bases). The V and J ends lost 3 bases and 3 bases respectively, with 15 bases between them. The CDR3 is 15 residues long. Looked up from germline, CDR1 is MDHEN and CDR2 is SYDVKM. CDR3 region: CASSFQGPSFYEQYF. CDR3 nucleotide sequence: TGTGCCAGCAGTTTTCAGGGGCCCTCCTTCTACGAGCAGTACTTC.

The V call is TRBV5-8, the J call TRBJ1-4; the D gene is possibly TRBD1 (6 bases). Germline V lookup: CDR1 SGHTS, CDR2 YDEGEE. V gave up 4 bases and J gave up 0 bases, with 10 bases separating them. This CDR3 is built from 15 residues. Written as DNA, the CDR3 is TGTGCCAGCAGCGATAAGGGGGCAACTAATGAAAAACTGTTTTTT. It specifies CASSDKGATNEKLFF.

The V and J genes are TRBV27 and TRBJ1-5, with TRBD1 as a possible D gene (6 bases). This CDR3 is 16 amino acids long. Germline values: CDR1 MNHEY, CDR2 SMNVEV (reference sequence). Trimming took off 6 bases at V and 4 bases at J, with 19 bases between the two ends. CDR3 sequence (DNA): TGTGCCAGCAGACCCGGGACACTTGGGTTTAATCAGCCCCAGCATTTT. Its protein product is CASRPGTLGFNQPQHF.

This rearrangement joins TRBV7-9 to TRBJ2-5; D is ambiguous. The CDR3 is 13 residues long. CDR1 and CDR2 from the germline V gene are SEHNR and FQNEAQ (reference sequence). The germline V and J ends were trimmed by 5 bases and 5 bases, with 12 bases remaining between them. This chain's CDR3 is CASSPHAAETQYF. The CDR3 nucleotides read TGTGCCAGCAGCCCGCACGCCGCGGAGACCCAGTACTTC.

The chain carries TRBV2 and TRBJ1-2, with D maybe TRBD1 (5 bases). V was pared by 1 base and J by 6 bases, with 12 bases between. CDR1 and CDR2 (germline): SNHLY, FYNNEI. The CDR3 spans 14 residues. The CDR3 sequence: CASSEGYRGNGYTF. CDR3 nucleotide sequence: TGTGCCAGCAGTGAAGGGTATAGGGGTAATGGCTACACCTTC.

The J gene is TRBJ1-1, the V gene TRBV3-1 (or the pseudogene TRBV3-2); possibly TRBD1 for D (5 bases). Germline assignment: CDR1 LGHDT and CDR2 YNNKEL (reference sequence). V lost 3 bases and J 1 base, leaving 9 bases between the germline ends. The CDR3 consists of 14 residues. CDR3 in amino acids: CASSHSTGNTEAFF. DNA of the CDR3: TGTGCCAGCAGCCATTCCACAGGGAACACTGAAGCTTTCTTT.

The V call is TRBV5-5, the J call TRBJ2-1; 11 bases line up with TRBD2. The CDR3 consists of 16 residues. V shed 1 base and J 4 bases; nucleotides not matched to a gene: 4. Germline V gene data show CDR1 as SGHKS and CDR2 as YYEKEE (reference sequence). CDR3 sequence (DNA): TGTGCCAGCAGCTTGTCAGTAGCGGGAGGGTACAATGAGCAGTTCTTC. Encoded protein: CASSLSVAGGYNEQFF.

The CDR3 reads CASSEARASGAQETQYF. The DNA for the CDR3 is TGTGCCAGCAGTGAAGCCCGGGCTAGCGGGGCGCAAGAGACCCAGTACTTC. The rearrangement uses TRBV6-1 and TRBJ2-5, with TRBD2 identical over 9 bases. This CDR3 is 17 amino acids long. Looked up from germline, CDR1 is MNHNS and CDR2 is SASEGT. J was trimmed by 2 bases and V by 0 bases; bases with no gene match: 7.

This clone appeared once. The CDR3 DNA reads TGTGCCAGCTCACCATTGGGCGGGGGGACTACAGATACGCAGTATTTT. Protein: CASSPLGGGTTDTQYF. The chain employs TRBV18 and TRBJ2-3; TRBD2 matches 8 bases. The ends lost 2 bases at V and 3 bases at J; junction bases unmatched: 7. The CDR3 length is 16 residues. Germline V gives CDR1 KGHSH, CDR2 LQKENI.

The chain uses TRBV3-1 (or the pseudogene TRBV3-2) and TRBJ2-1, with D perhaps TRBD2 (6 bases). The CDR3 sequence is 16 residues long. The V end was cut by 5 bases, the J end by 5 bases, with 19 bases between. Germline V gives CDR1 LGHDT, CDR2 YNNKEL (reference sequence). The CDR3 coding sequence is TGTGCCAGCAGCGGAAGAATGACATGGAGGGACAATGAGCAGTTCTTC. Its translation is CASSGRMTWRDNEQFF.

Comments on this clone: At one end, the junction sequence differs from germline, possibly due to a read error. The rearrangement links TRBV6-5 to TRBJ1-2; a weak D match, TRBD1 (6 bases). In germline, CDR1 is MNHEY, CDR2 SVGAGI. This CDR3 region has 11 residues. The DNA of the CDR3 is TGTGCCAGCAGAGGCTCGACATGGGGGCTCTTC. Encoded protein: CASRGSTWGLF.

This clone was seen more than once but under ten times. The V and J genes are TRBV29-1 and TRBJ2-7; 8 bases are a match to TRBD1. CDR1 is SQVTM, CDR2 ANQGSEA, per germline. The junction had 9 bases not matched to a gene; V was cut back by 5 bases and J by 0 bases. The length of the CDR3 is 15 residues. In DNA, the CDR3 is TGCAGCGTTTGGTCTTCGGGACAGGCCTCCTACGAGCAGTACTTC. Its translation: CSVWSSGQASYEQYF.

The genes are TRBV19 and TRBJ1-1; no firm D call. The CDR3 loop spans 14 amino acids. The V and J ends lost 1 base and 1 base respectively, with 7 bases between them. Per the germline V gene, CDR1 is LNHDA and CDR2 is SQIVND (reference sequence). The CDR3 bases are TGTGCCAGTAGTATAGTGTCCGGGAACACTGAAGCTTTCTTT. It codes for CASSIVSGNTEAFF.

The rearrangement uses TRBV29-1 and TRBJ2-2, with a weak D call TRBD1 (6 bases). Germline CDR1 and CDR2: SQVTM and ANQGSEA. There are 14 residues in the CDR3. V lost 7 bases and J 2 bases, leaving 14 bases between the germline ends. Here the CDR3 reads CSATDRRNTGELFF. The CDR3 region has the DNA TGCAGCGCTACCGACAGGCGTAACACCGGGGAGCTGTTTTTT.

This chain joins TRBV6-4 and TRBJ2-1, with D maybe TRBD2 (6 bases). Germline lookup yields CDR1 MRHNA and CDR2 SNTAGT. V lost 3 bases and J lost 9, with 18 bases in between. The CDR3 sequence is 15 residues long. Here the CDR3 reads CASSETAGPFSEQFF. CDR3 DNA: TGTGCCAGCAGTGAGACAGCGGGCCCATTTAGTGAGCAGTTCTTC.

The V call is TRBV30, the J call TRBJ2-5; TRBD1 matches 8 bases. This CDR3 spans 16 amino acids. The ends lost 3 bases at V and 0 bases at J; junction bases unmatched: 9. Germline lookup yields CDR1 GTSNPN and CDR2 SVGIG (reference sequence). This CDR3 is CAWSGGTGRYQETQYF. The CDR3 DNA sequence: TGTGCCTGGAGCGGAGGGACAGGTCGGTACCAAGAGACCCAGTACTTC.

As DNA, the CDR3 is TGTGCCAGCAGCTCGCCGGGACAGGGGTGGACTGAAGCTTTCTTT. This translates into CASSSPGQGWTEAFF. The genes are TRBV11-3 and TRBJ1-1; 10 positions match TRBD1. Germline V gene sequence: CDR1 SGHNT, CDR2 YENEEA. The length of the CDR3 is 15 residues. After removal of 4 bases from V and 5 bases from J, the junction contained 7 bases not matched to a gene.

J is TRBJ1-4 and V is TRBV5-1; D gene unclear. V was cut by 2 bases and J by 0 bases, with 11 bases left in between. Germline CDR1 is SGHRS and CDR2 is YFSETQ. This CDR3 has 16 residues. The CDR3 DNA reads TGCGCCAGCAGCTTTGCCTACGGGGCAACTAATGAAAAACTGTTTTTT. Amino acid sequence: CASSFAYGATNEKLFF.

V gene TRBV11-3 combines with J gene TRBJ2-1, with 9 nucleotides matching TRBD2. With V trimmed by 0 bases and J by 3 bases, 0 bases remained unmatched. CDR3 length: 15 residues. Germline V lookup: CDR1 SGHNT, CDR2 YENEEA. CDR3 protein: CASSLEAGGYNEQFF. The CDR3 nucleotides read TGTGCCAGCAGCTTAGAAGCGGGGGGCTACAATGAGCAGTTCTTC.